This T cell receptor (beta chain) was recovered during a study of blood T cell repertoires in COVID-19. Background on the study: Sites in the United States, Italy and Spain provided acute and convalescent COVID-19 samples. PBMCs, B-cell-depleted T cells, or T cells provided the cDNA or gDNA that made up the material.

The CDR3 is 15 residues long. With V trimmed by 0 bases and J by 2 bases, 0 bases remained unmatched. CDR1 SGDLS and CDR2 YYNGEE come from the germline V gene. Authors' processing steps: Nucleated cell number was recorded as an estimate derived from reference gene primer amplification. Some clones are missing from TCRdb's copy, which holds only in-frame ones; the method was immunoSEQ multiplex PCR. V and J calls and clone size follow that table, whereas D and trimming were derived from the DNA. The table includes about 150,000 clones, about 89% detected once. Sequenced: peripheral blood. V usage is TRBV9 and J usage is TRBJ1-1, with TRBD1 matching 11 bases. The source of this sequence is a man aged 50 to 59 with active COVID-19. CDR3 region: CASSVGTGGNTEAFF. CDR3 nucleotide sequence: TGTGCCAGCAGCGTAGGGACAGGGGGCAACACTGAAGCTTTCTTT.